This TCR beta chain was found in a study of T cells expressing NK-cell markers. Whole-study findings and limits: There were a handful of donors in whom these clonotypes also led the CD3+CD56-NKG2C+ fraction.

After re-calling the 5' RACE reads, TCRdb lists one entry per CDR3 protein, DNA absent. Here the sample table reports about 370,000 distinct CDR3 sequences. The CDR3 runs 14 residues. The germline V gene has CDR1 SGHKS and CDR2 YYEKEE (reference sequence). Note on this clonotype: What it binds is unknown.

The chain uses TRBV5-5 and TRBJ1-3. Sample: blood T cells: a sorted CD56 or NKG2C T cell subset, CD4+ or CD8+ T cells, or bulk PBMC T cells (not recorded which). The clonotype originates from a woman between 45 and 65 years old in good health. CDR3 amino acids: CASSLDQSGNTIYF.